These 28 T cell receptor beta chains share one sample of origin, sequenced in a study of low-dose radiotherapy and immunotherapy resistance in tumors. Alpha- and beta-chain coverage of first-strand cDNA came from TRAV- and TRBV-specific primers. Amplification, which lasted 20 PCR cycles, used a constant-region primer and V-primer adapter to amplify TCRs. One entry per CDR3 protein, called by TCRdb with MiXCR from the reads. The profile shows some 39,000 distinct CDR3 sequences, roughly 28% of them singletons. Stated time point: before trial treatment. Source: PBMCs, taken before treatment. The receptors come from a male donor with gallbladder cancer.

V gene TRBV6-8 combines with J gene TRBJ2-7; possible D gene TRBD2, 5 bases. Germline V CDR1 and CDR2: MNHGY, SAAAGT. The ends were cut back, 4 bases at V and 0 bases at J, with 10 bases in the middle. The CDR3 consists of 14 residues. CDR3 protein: CASSLWRSSYEQYF. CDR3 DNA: TGTGCCAGCAGTTTGTGGAGGAGCTCCTACGAGCAGTACTTC.

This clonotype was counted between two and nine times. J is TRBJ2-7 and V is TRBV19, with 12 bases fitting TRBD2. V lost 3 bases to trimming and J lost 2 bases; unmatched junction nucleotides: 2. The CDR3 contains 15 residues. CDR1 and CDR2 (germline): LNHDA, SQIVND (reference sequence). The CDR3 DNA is TGTGCCAGTAGTATGGGACTAGCGGGCACCTACGAGCAGTACTTC. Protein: CASSMGLAGTYEQYF.

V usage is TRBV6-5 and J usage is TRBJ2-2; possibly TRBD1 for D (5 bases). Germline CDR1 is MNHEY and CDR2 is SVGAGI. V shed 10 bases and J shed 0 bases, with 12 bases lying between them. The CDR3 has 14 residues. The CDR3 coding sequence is TGTGCCACCGGAAGCAGGGCGAACACCGGGGAGCTGTTTTTT. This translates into CATGSRANTGELFF.

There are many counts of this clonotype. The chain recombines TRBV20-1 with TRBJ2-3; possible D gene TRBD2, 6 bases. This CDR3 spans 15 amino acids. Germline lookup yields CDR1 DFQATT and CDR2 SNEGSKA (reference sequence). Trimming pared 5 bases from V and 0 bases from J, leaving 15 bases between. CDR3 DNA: TGCAGTGCTGTCGGGGGAGCGTTTAGCACAGATACGCAGTATTTT. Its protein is CSAVGGAFSTDTQYF.

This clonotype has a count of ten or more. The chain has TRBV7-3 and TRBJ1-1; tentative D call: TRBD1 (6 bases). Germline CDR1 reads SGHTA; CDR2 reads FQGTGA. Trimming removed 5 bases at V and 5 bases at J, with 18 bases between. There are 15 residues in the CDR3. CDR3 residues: CASSPSGGQSTEAFF. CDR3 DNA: TGTGCCAGCAGCCCCTCGGGGGGCCAGAGTACTGAAGCTTTCTTT.

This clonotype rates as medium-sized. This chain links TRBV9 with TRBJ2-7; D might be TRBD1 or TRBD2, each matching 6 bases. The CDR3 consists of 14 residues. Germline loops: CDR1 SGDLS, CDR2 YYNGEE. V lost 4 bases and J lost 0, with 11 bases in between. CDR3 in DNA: TGTGCCAGCAGCCCGGGGGCCAACTCCTACGAGCAGTACTTC. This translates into CASSPGANSYEQYF.

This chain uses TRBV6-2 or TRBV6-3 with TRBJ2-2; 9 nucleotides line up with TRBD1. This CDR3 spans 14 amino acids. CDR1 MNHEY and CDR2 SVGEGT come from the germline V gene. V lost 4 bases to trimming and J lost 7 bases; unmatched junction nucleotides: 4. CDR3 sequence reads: CASSWDRADGELFF. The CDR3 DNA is TGTGCCAGCAGTTGGGACAGGGCTGACGGGGAGCTGTTTTTT.

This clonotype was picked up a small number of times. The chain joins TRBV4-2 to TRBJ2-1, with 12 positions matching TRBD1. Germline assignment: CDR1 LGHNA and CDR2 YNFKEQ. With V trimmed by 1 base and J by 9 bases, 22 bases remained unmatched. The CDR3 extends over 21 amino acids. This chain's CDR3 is CASSQAPGQGARRAWDGEQFF. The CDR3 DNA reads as TGTGCCAGCAGCCAAGCCCCGGGACAGGGGGCGCGACGGGCTTGGGATGGTGAGCAGTTCTTC.

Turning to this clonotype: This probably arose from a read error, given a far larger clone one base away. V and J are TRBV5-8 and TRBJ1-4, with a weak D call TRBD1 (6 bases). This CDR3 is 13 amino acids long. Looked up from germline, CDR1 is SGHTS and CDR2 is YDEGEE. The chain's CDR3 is CASSGQINEKRFF. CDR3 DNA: TGTGCCAGCAGCGGACAGATTAATGAAAAACGGTTTTTT.

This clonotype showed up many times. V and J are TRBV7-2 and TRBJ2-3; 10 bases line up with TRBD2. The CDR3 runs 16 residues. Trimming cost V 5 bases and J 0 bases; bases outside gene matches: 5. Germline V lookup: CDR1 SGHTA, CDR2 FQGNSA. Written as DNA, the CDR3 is TGTGCCAGCAGCCTAGGGACTAGCGTTAGCACAGATACGCAGTATTTT. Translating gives CASSLGTSVSTDTQYF.

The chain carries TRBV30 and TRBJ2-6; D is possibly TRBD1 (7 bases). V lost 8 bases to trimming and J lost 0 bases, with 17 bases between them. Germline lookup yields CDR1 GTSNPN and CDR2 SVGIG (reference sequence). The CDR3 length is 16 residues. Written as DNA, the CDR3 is TGTGCCGGAAGCCAGGGGGGTGGCTCTGGGGCCAACGTCCTGACTTTC. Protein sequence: CAGSQGGGSGANVLTF.

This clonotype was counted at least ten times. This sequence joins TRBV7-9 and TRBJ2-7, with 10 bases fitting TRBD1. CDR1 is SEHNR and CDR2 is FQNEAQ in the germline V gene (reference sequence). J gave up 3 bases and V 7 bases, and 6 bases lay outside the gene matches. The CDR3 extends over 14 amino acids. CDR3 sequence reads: CASTVGQGLYEQYF. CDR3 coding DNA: TGTGCCAGCACCGTGGGACAGGGGCTCTACGAGCAGTACTTC. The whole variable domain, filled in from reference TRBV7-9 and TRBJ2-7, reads DTGVSQNPRHKITKRGQNVTFRCDPISEHNRLYWYRQTLGQGPEFLTYFQNEAQLEKSRLLSDRFSAERPKGSFSTLEIQRTEQGDSAMYLCASTVGQGLYEQYFGPGTRLTVT.

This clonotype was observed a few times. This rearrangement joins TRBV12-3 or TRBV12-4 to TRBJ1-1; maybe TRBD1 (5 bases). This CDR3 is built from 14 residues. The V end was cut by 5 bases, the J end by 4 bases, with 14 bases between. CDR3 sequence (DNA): TGTGCCAGCAGTCCATCGACAGTCGGCACTGAAGCTTTCTTT. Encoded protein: CASSPSTVGTEAFF.

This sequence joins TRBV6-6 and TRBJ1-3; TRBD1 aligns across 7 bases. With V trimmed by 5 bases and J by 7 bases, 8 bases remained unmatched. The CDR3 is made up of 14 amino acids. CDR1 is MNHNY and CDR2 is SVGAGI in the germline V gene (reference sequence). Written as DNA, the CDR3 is TGTGCCAGCAGTACACAGGGGAGAGGTAACACCATATATTTT. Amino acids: CASSTQGRGNTIYF.

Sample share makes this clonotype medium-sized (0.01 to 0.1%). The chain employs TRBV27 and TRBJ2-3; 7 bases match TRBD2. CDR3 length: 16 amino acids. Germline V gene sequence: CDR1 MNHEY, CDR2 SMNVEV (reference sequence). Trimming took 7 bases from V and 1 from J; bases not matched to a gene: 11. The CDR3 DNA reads TGTGCCAGCACCTCCCCGGCGCTAGCGGGCACAGATACGCAGTATTTT. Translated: CASTSPALAGTDTQYF.

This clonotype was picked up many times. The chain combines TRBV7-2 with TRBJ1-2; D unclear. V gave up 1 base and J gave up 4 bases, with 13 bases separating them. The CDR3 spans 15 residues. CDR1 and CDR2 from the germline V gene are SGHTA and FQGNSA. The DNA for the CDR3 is TGTGCCAGCAGCTTAGGCCGGGGAGGAGGCTATGGCTACACCTTC. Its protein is CASSLGRGGGYGYTF.

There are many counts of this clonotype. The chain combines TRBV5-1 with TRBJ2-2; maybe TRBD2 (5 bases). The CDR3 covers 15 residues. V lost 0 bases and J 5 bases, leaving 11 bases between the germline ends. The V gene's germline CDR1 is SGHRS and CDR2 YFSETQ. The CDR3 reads CASSLAQTTTGELFF. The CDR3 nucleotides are TGCGCCAGCAGCTTGGCACAGACTACAACCGGGGAGCTGTTTTTT.

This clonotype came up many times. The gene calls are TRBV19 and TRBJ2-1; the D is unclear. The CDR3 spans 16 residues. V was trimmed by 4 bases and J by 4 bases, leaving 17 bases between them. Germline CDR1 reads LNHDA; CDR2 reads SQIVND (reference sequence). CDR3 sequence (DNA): TGTGCCAGTAGTAAATCCCCGGAACAGCCATACAATGAGCAGTTCTTC. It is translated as CASSKSPEQPYNEQFF.

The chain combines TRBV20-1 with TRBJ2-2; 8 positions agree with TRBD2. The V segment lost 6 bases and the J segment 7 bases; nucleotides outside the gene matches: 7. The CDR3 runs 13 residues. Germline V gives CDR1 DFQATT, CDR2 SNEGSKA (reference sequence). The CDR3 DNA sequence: TGCAGTGCCATACGGACTAGCCGCGGGGAGCTGTTTTTT. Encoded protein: CSAIRTSRGELFF.

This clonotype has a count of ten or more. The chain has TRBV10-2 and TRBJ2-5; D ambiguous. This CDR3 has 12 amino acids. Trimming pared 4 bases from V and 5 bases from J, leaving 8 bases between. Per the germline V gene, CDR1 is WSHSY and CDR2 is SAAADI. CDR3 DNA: TGCGCCAGCAGTGCGTCCTATGAGACCCAGTACTTC. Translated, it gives CASSASYETQYF.

CDR3 region: CASAGGRNTDTQYF. In nucleotides, the CDR3 is TGTGCCTCGGCCGGCGGGAGGAACACAGATACGCAGTATTTT. The chain uses TRBV10-3 and TRBJ2-3; the match to TRBD2 covers 8 bases. V trimming: 11 bases; J trimming: 2 bases; junction bases outside the gene matches: 9. Germline V lookup: CDR1 ENHRY, CDR2 SYGVKD. The length of the CDR3 is 14 residues.

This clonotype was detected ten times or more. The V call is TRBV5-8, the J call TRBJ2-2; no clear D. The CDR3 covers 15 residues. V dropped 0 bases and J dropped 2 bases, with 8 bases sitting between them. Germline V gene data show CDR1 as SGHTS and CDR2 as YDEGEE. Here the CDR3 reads CASSLAPANTGELFF. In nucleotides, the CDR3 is TGTGCCAGCAGCTTGGCTCCAGCCAACACCGGGGAGCTGTTTTTT.

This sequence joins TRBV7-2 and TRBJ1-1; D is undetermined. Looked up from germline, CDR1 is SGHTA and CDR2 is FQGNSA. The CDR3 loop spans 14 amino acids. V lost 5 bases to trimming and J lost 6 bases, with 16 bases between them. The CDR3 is CASSESDRWAEAFF. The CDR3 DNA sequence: TGTGCCAGCAGCGAAAGTGATCGCTGGGCTGAAGCTTTCTTT.

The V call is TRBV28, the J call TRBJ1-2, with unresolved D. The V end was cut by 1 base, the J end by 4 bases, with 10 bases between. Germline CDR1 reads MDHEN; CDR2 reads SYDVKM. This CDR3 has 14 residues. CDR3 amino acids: CASSLYPEIYGYTF. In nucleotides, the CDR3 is TGTGCCAGCAGTTTATATCCAGAGATCTATGGCTACACCTTC.

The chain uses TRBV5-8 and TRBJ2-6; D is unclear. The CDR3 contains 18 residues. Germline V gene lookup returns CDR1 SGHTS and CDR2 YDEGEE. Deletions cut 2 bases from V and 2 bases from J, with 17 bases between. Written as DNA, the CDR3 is TGTGCCAGCAGCTTATCTCCCCTAAGGGAAACTGGGGCCAACGTCCTGACTTTC. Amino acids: CASSLSPLRETGANVLTF.

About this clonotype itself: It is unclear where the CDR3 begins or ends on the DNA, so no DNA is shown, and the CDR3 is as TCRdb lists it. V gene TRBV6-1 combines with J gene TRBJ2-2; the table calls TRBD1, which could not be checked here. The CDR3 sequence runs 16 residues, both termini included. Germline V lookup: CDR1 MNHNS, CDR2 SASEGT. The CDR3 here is CASSHRDRTTGELFFF.

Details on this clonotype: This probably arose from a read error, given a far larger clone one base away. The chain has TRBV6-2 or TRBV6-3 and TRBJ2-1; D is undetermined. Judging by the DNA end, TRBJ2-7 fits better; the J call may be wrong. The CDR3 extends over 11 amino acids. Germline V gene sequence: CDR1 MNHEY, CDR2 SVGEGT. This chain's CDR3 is CASSDLYEQYF. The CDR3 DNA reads TGTGCCAGCAGTGATCTCTACGAGCAGTACTTC.

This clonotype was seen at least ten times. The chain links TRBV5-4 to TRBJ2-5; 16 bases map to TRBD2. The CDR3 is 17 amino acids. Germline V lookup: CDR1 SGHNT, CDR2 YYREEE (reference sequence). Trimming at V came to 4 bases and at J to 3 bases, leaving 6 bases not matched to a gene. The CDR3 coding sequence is TGTGCCAGCAGCCCGGGACTAGCGGGAGGGCCAGAAGAGACCCAGTACTTC. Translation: CASSPGLAGGPEETQYF.